The rows below give T cell receptor beta chains drawn from one sample of a study of blood T cell repertoires in COVID-19. Repertoires were generated with immunoSEQ multiplex PCR, while TCRdb's copy carries only in-frame clones and drops some. The table has 400,000 to 450,000 clones, roughly 90% seen once. Sequencing was carried out using peripheral blood. The receptors were gathered from a man aged 18 to 30 with COVID-19, enrolled during active disease. Each CDR3 is given with its conserved first and last residue. The D gene is left open where the match is weak. Not every row has a clone size; where given, it reads once, few, many or a size class.

v_gene	d_gene	abundance	len	j_gene	CDR3aa
TRBV19	.	few	16	TRBJ1-5	CASSIGGGTGSQPQHF
TRBV3-1/TRBV3-2	.	.	13	TRBJ1-2	CASSPDTGRGYTF
TRBV6-6	TRBD2	.	22	TRBJ2-3	CAHSLSQPLAVPRRWSTDTQYF
TRBV12-5	TRBD1	.	18	TRBJ2-1	CASGLVQSGQGTINEQFF
TRBV6-5	TRBD1	.	15	TRBJ2-7	CASIRGGQEMYEQYF
TRBV18	.	.	15	TRBJ1-2	CASLGGASPNYGYTF
TRBV27	.	.	15	TRBJ2-5	CASSPTLGAGVTQYF
TRBV12-5	.	few	13	TRBJ2-5	CASGRDTQETQYF
TRBV20-1	.	.	11	TRBJ2-7	CSARVRGEQYF
TRBV2	.	once	16	TRBJ2-3	CASAKGGGDRVGTQYF
TRBV24-1	TRBD1	once	14	TRBJ1-1	CATKYRDRVTEAFF
TRBV3-1/TRBV3-2	.	few	15	TRBJ1-6	CASSPHRQNNSPLHF
TRBV5-4	TRBD2	once	17	TRBJ2-3	CASSLGAGLADTDTQYF
TRBV5-5	.	.	18	TRBJ2-5	CASSPSVSSGSHQVSQYF
TRBV6-5	TRBD2	.	14	TRBJ2-7	CASSRIAGMYEQYF
TRBV29-1	.	.	14	TRBJ1-1	CSVVRGMGNTEAFF
TRBV7-3	.	.	13	TRBJ1-1	CASSFDRDTEAFF
TRBV9	TRBD1	.	16	TRBJ1-1	CASSVQGTGMNTEAFF
TRBV19	TRBD1	once	14	TRBJ2-7	CASSIVWDSYEQYF
TRBV4-1	.	.	16	TRBJ2-7	CASSQEHRAGTYEQYF
TRBV10-3	TRBD1	.	16	TRBJ2-3	CAISESPGQGTDTQYF
TRBV9	.	.	14	TRBJ1-2	CASSVSQDNYGYTF
TRBV3-1/TRBV3-2	.	once	12	TRBJ2-7	CASSHSGAEQYF
TRBV9	TRBD2	.	15	TRBJ2-7	CASSPEGGASLEQYF
TRBV29-1	TRBD1	.	12	TRBJ1-1	CSAGRQGVEAFF
TRBV6-5	TRBD1	.	13	TRBJ2-7	CASNLGQGYEQYF
TRBV5-1	.	.	13	TRBJ2-1	CASSLGLYNEQFF
TRBV19	.	.	15	TRBJ2-6	CASSIIHSGANVLTF
TRBV10-3	TRBD1	.	14	TRBJ1-2	CAITPGQGDYGYTF
TRBV6-5	.	.	15	TRBJ1-5	CASSSHGRTNQPQHF
TRBV7-9	TRBD2	few	15	TRBJ2-3	CAISPLAGSTDTQYF
TRBV30	.	.	13	TRBJ1-1	CAWKNLLNTEAFF
TRBV19	.	.	13	TRBJ2-5	CASSLGQQETQYF
TRBV11-2	.	.	11	TRBJ2-7	CASSPSYEQYF
TRBV12-3/TRBV12-4	TRBD1	.	13	TRBJ2-7	CASSPGDRGEQYF
TRBV5-6	.	.	16	TRBJ1-5	CASSPLGGIGNQPQHF
TRBV6-4	.	.	17	TRBJ2-3	CASSDSEGGPETDTQYF
TRBV11-2	TRBD1	.	15	TRBJ1-2	CASSARSGTGIGYTF
TRBV5-1	TRBD1	.	17	TRBJ1-3	CASSRGQGDWGGNTIYF
TRBV3-1/TRBV3-2	.	.	13	TRBJ2-7	CASSQDRAYEQYF
TRBV5-4	.	once	14	TRBJ1-2	CASKAGGGFYGYTF
TRBV6-6	TRBD2	few	14	TRBJ2-3	CASSSGRPIDTQYF
TRBV5-5	TRBD1	.	14	TRBJ1-1	CASRPTGGVTEAFF
TRBV6-5	TRBD1	.	15	TRBJ1-2	CASRSDRAYYYGYTF
TRBV7-9	TRBD1	.	15	TRBJ2-7	CASSPTGTGNYEQYF
TRBV30	.	.	10	TRBJ1-1	CAWSLFEAFF
TRBV5-1	TRBD1	.	14	TRBJ2-7	CASSWRGDRDEQYF
TRBV4-1	.	.	13	TRBJ1-1	CASSQEGRSGAFF
TRBV19	.	.	15	TRBJ1-2	CASTAGRGFSYGYTF
TRBV2	.	.	14	TRBJ1-5	CASSEAGGSQPQHF
TRBV5-1	TRBD2	.	18	TRBJ2-6	CASSPRWGGSSGANVLTF
TRBV3-1/TRBV3-2	.	.	11	TRBJ2-7	CASGAQAEQYF
TRBV7-2	TRBD1	.	15	TRBJ2-7	CASSPTRTGSYEQYF
TRBV9	.	once	13	TRBJ1-1	CASSVQVGTEAFF